The clone carrying this T cell receptor beta chain was found many times. The antigen is not known. These data belong to a study of T cells in Graves' hyperthyroidism and ophthalmopathy. Study results and limitations: Clonotypes that were expanded in thyroid above 0.001 mostly appeared in blood too.

RNA transcripts were the template for amplifying TCR beta CDR3 regions. A set of HTBI primers served as the primers for a first-round RT-PCR of the TCR CDR3. TCRdb redid the calling of the multiplex PCR reads with MiXCR, one entry per CDR3 protein. The sample yields about half a million distinct CDR3 sequences, 15% to 20% seen once. The sequence derives from a woman between 25 and 40 years old with Graves' ophthalmopathy. The sequencing input was blood.

DNA of the CDR3: TGTGCCGTGGGACAGGCGAACACTGAAGCTTTCTTT. It codes for CAVGQANTEAFF. J is TRBJ1-1 and V is TRBV28; 8 bases line up with TRBD1. V gave up 11 bases and J gave up 1 base; unmatched junction bases: 3. The CDR3 runs 12 residues. Looked up from germline, CDR1 is MDHEN and CDR2 is SYDVKM.